This TCR beta chain was profiled in a study of cytomegalovirus exposure and HLA in healthy donors. General study results and limits: Rare TCR sequences predominated, though certain public TCRs were found in many donors. A list of roughly 180 TCR beta chains associated with cytomegalovirus was given. Cytomegalovirus status, reportedly, was diagnosed with high specificity and sensitivity by the classifier. The authors confirmed in vitro that a few CMV-associated chains were specific for CMV antigens.

The CDR3 extends over 13 amino acids. Germline CDR1 and CDR2: SGHTS and YDEGEE. The V gene end was trimmed by 2 bases and the J gene end by 5 bases; junction bases not matched to a gene: 2. A note on this clone: Its antigen is as yet unknown.

TCRdb's copy holds only in-frame clones and misses some; the assay was immunoSEQ multiplex PCR. The sample lists about 120,000 clones, roughly 89% occurring once. Sequences were obtained from PBMCs. V is TRBV5-8 and J is TRBJ1-1, with 8 bases aligning to TRBD1. The clonotype was recovered from a woman in her late teens or twenties in good health and CMV-seronegative. The CDR3 sequence: CASSFTGGTEAFF. In DNA form, the CDR3 reads TGTGCCAGCAGCTTTACAGGGGGGACTGAAGCTTTCTTT.